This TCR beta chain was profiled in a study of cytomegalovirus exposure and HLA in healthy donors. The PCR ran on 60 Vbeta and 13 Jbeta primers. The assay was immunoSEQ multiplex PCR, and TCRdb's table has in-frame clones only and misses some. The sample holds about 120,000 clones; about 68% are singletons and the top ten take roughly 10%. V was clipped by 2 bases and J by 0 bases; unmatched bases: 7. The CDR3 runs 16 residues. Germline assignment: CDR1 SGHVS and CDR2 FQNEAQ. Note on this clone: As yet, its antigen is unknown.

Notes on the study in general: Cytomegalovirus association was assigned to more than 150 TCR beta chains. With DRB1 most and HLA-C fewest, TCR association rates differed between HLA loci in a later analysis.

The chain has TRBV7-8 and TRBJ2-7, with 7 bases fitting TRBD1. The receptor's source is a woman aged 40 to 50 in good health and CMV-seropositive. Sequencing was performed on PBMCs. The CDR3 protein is CASSLRGQAFSYEQYF. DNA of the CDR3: TGTGCCAGCAGCTTAAGAGGACAGGCCTTCTCCTACGAGCAGTACTTC. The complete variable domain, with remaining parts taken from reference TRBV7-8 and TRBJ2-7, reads GAGVSQSPRYKVAKRGQDVALRCDPISGHVSLFWYQQALGQGPEFLTYFQNEAQLDKSGLPSDRFFAERPEGSVSTLKIQRTQQEDSAVYLCASSLRGQAFSYEQYFGPGTRLTVT.